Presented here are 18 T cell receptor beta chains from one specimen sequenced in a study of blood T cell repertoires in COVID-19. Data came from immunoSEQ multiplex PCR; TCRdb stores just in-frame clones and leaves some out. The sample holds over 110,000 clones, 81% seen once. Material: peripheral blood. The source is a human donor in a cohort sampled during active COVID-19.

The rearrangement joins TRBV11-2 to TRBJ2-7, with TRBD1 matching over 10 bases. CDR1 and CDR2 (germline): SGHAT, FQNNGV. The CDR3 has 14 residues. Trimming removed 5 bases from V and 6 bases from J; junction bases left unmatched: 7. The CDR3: CASSVAGQGSEQYF. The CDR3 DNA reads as TGTGCCAGCAGCGTAGCGGGACAGGGGAGCGAGCAGTACTTC.

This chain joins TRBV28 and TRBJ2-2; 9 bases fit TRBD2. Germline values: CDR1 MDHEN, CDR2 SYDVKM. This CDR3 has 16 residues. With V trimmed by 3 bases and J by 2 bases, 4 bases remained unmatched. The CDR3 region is CASSFASGINTGELFF. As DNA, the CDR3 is TGTGCCAGCAGTTTTGCTAGCGGGATTAACACCGGGGAGCTGTTTTTT.

CDR3 amino acids: CASSPKPPQATYYGYTF. The CDR3 DNA reads as TGTGCCAGCAGTCCAAAGCCCCCACAGGCGACTTACTATGGCTACACCTTC. The chain couples TRBV6-2 or TRBV6-3 to TRBJ1-2; TRBD1 might be the D (5 bases). V dropped 5 bases and J dropped 3 bases, with 22 bases sitting between them. This CDR3 has 17 residues. Germline values: CDR1 MNHEY, CDR2 SVGEGT.

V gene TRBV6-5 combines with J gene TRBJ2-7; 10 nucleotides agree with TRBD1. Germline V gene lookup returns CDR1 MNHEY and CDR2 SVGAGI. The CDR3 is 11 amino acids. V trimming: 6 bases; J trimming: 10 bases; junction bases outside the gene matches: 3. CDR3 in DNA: TGTGCCAGCAGGGGGGACAGGGGCCAGTACTTC. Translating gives CASRGDRGQYF.

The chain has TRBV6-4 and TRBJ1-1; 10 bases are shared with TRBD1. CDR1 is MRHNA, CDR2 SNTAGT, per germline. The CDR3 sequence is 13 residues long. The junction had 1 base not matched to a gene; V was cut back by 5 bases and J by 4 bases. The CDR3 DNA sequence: TGTGCCAGCAGTAGGGACAGGGGCACTGAAGCTTTCTTT. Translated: CASSRDRGTEAFF.

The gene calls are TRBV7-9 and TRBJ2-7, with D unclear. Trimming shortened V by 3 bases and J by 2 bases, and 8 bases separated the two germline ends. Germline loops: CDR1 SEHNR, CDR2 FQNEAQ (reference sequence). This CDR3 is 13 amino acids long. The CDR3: CASSFGSTYEQYF. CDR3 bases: TGTGCCAGCAGCTTCGGGTCGACCTACGAGCAGTACTTC.

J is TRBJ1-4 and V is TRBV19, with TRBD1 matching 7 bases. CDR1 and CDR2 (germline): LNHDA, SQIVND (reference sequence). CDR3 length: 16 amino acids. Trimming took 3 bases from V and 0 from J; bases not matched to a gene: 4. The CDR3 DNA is TGTGCCAGTAGTATCGCCGGGACAGCAACTAATGAAAAACTGTTTTTT. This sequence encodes CASSIAGTATNEKLFF.

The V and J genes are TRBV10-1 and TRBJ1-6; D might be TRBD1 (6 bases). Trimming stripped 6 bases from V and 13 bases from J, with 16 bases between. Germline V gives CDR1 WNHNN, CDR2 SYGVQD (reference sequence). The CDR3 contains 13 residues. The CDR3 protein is CASRLTGWTPLHF. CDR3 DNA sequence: TGCGCCAGCAGATTAACAGGGTGGACGCCCCTCCACTTT.

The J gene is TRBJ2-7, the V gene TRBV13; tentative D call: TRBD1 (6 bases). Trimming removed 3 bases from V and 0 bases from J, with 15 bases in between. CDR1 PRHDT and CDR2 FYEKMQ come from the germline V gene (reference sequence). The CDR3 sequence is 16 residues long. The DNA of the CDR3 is TGTGCCAGCAGCTTCAGGGGATCGGCTCTCTCCTACGAGCAGTACTTC. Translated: CASSFRGSALSYEQYF.

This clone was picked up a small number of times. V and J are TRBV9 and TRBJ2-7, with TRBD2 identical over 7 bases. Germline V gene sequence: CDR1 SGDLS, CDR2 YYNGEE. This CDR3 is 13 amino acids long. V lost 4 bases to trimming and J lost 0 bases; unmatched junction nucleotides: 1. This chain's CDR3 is CASSRDYSYEQYF. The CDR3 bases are TGTGCCAGCAGCAGGGACTACTCCTACGAGCAGTACTTC.

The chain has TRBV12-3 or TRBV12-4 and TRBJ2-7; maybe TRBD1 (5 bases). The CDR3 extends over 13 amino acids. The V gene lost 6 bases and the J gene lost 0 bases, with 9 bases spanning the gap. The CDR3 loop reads CASSSTASYEQYF. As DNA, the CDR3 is TGTGCCAGCAGCTCGACAGCCTCCTACGAGCAGTACTTC.

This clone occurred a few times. For the CDR3, the DNA is TGTGCCAGCAGCCCATTTGCCGTACAGGGGGCGGAAGCTTTCTTT. Residues: CASSPFAVQGAEAFF. The chain has TRBV7-2 and TRBJ1-1; 9 bases agree with TRBD1. The CDR3 is made up of 15 amino acids. Germline CDR1 is SGHTA and CDR2 is FQGNSA. V shed 5 bases, J shed 8 bases, and the junction held 12 bases outside the gene matches.

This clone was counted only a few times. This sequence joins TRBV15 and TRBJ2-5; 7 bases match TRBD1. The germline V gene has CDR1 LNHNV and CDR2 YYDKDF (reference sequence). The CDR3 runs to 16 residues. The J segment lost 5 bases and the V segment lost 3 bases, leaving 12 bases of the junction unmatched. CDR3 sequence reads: CATSSRTGGLGETQYF. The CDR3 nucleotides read TGTGCCACCAGCAGCAGGACAGGAGGATTAGGGGAGACCCAGTACTTC.

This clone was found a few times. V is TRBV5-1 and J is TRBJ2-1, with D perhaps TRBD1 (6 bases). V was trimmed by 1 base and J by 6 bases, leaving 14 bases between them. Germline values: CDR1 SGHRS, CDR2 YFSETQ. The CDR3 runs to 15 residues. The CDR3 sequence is CASSLLTGYLNEQFF. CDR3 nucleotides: TGCGCCAGCAGCTTGTTAACAGGGTACCTCAATGAGCAGTTCTTC.

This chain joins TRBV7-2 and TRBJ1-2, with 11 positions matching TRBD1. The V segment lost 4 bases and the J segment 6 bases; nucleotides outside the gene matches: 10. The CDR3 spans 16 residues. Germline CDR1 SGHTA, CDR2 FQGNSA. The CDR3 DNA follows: TGTGCCAGCAGCTCCGCCCTGGACAGGGGGCTTGATGGCTACACCTTC. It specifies CASSSALDRGLDGYTF.

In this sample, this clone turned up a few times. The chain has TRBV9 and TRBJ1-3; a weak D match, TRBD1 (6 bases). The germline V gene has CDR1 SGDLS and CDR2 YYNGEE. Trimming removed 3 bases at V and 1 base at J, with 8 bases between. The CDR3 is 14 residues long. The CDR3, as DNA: TGTGCCAGCAGCGGGACAGCTTCTGGAAACACCATATATTTT. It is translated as CASSGTASGNTIYF.

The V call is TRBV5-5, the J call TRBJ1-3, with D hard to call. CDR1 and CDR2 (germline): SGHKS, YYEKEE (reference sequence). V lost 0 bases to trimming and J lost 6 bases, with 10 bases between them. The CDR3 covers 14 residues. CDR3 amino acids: CASSLGRAQNTIYF. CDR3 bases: TGTGCCAGCAGCTTGGGGAGGGCGCAAAACACCATATATTTT.

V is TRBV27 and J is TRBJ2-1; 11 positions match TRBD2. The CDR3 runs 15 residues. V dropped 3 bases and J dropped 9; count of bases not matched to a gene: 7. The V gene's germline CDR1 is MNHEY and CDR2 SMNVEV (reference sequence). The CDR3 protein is CASSFSTSGSSEQFF. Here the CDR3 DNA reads TGTGCCAGCAGTTTTTCTACTAGCGGGAGTAGTGAGCAGTTCTTC.